These 11 T cell receptor beta chains came from one sample sequenced in a study of blood T cells in healthy people across ages. With a J-beta primer mix and a sample-barcoded 5' primer, a second PCR ran about 7 to 11 cycles. Each CDR3 protein gets one entry after TCRdb re-called the 5' RACE reads with MiXCR. The sample includes hundreds of thousands of distinct CDR3 sequences, approximately 60% seen only once; the top ten take around 24%. The specimen was blood. The receptors shown here come from a man aged 40-55 years in good health.

This clonotype was observed many times. The rearrangement joins TRBV10-2 to TRBJ2-3; D not certain. From germline, CDR1 is WSHSY and CDR2 SAAADI. The CDR3 covers 14 residues. Trimming removed 3 bases from V and 2 bases from J, with 9 bases in between. The DNA of the CDR3 is TGCGCCAGCAGTGAATTGGGGTTCACAGATACGCAGTATTTT. It translates to CASSELGFTDTQYF.

This chain uses TRBV6-5 with TRBJ2-3, with 11 bases fitting TRBD2. Germline values: CDR1 MNHEY, CDR2 SVGAGI. The CDR3 runs to 16 residues. With V trimmed by 5 bases and J by 5 bases, 9 bases remained unmatched. The CDR3 here is CASSPYLAGGIDTQYF. The CDR3 coding sequence is TGTGCCAGCAGTCCCTACCTAGCGGGAGGTATAGATACGCAGTATTTT.

V and J are TRBV15 and TRBJ2-5, with unresolved D. This CDR3 is 14 amino acids long. Deletions cut 5 bases from V and 5 bases from J, with 15 bases between. From germline, CDR1 is LNHNV and CDR2 YYDKDF (reference sequence). The DNA of the CDR3 is TGTGCCACCAGCGCCCCTGGTACCGGGGAGACCCAGTACTTC. Translation gives CATSAPGTGETQYF.

This rearrangement joins TRBV10-2 to TRBJ2-1, with 9 bases fitting TRBD1. This CDR3 contains 16 residues. From germline, CDR1 is WSHSY and CDR2 SAAADI. The V gene end was trimmed by 7 bases and the J gene end by 7 bases; junction bases not matched to a gene: 14. The CDR3 loop is CASTVMRGQGLNEQFF. The CDR3 DNA reads TGCGCCAGCACCGTGATGAGGGGACAGGGATTGAATGAGCAGTTCTTC.

The CDR3 here is CASNWQGNTGELFF. The CDR3 DNA reads TGTGCCAGCAATTGGCAGGGTAACACCGGGGAGCTGTTTTTT. J is TRBJ2-2 and V is TRBV27; a weak D match, TRBD1 (5 bases). Germline V gene data show CDR1 as MNHEY and CDR2 as SMNVEV (reference sequence). V was pared by 7 bases and J by 2 bases, with 11 bases between. CDR3 size: 14 residues.

The J gene is TRBJ1-6, the V gene TRBV5-1, with 8 positions matching TRBD1. V trimming: 4 bases; J trimming: 8 bases; junction bases outside the gene matches: 8. The CDR3 totals 15 residues. Germline V gene lookup returns CDR1 SGHRS and CDR2 YFSETQ. The CDR3 spells CASSAGTGEDSPLHF. The CDR3 DNA reads TGCGCCAGCAGCGCGGGGACAGGTGAAGATTCACCCCTCCACTTT. Together with reference TRBV5-1 and TRBJ1-6, the CDR3 gives the full variable domain: KAGVTQTPRYLIKTRGQQVTLSCSPISGHRSVSWYQQTPGQGLQFLFEYFSETQRNKGNFPGRFSGRQFSNSRSEMNVSTLELGDSALYLCASSAGTGEDSPLHFGNGTRLTVT.

Turning to this clonotype: At one of its ends the junction is not consistent with the germline gene, which may arise from a read error. The rearrangement links TRBV7-9 to TRBJ1-2; D not resolved. Germline V gene lookup returns CDR1 SEHNR and CDR2 FQNEAQ (reference sequence). The CDR3 sequence is 14 residues long. The CDR3 DNA reads TGTGCCAGCAGCTTACAGGCCAGTCTCTATGACTACACCTTC. As protein: CASSLQASLYDYTF.

This clonotype occurred many times. The chain combines TRBV2 with TRBJ2-5; D could derive from TRBD1 or TRBD2 (6 bases each). This CDR3 comprises 14 residues. Germline lookup yields CDR1 SNHLY and CDR2 FYNNEI. The V end was cut by 8 bases, the J end by 2 bases, with 15 bases between. This CDR3 is CASSVGGPQETQYF. The CDR3 coding sequence is TGTGCCAGCTCCGTAGGGGGGCCACAAGAGACCCAGTACTTC.

This clonotype was seen a few times. The gene calls are TRBV7-2 and TRBJ1-2; D call uncertain. The CDR3 consists of 15 residues. Between the trimmed V and J ends, which lost 1 base and 9 bases, there was a span of 18 bases. CDR1 and CDR2 from the germline V gene are SGHTA and FQGNSA. CDR3 amino acids: CASSLEGASHGSYTF. CDR3 bases: TGTGCCAGCAGCTTAGAGGGAGCGTCCCATGGGAGCTACACCTTC.

This clonotype was seen a few times. This sequence joins TRBV28 and TRBJ2-7; 7 bases match TRBD1. V shed 9 bases and J 0 bases; nucleotides not matched to a gene: 32. The CDR3 loop spans 22 amino acids. Germline V gene lookup returns CDR1 MDHEN and CDR2 SYDVKM. The CDR3 coding sequence is TGTGCCAGTGATCAAGGTTTTTCGTTTCGGGACAGAAACCCAACTGACTCCTACGAGCAGTACTTC. Residues: CASDQGFSFRDRNPTDSYEQYF.

The chain recombines TRBV20-1 with TRBJ2-7; TRBD2 agrees at 8 bases. The CDR3 consists of 10 residues. Looked up from germline, CDR1 is DFQATT and CDR2 is SNEGSKA (reference sequence). V gave up 6 bases and J gave up 6 bases; unmatched junction bases: 1. CDR3 region: CSALAGEQYF. CDR3 in DNA: TGCAGTGCCCTAGCGGGCGAGCAGTACTTC.